This T cell receptor (beta chain) was identified during a study of human T cells and chemical hapten exposure. Background on the study: The variation in per-sample TCR yields arose mainly from small differences in pooled library volumes. Findings and limits, study-wide: Those TCRs sitting above 1 in 1000 frequency stayed the same with DPC sensitization.

CDR3 size: 13 residues. With 1 base removed from V and 11 bases from J, the gap between germline ends came to 14 bases. Per the germline V gene, CDR1 is SGHDN and CDR2 is FVKESK. The sample holds a few counts of this clonotype. The antigen is not known. During construction of the library, unique molecular identifiers were attached to individual cDNA molecules for quantitative, reproducible TCR counting. Original data processing: TCRs per sample had a median of approximately 96,000 and ranged from about 20,000 to 700,000. TCRdb called the RACE reads again in MiXCR, with one record for every CDR3 protein. TCRdb, rather than the study authors, made the V and J calls. The top ten clones hold 9.9% of a sample with 25,000 to 35,000 distinct CDR3 sequences, over 7% of them seen once. Time point noted: healthy volunteer bleed at 2 weeks. Blood, whole and unfractionated, served as the source for total RNA extraction.

Sample: whole blood. The TCR comes from a human donor in good health. Some clones in this sample may be carry-over from other donors' samples. This chain links TRBV14 with TRBJ1-1; a possible D gene is TRBD1 (5 bases). The CDR3 protein is CASSQVDGGGAFF. In DNA, the CDR3 is TGTGCCAGCAGCCAAGTAGACGGGGGAGGCGCTTTCTTT.